The clone carrying this T cell receptor beta chain was counted ten times or more. The DNA ends 3 residues before the CDR3 does, and the rest of the CDR3 is filled in from the germline J gene. Looked up from germline, CDR1 is LNHDA and CDR2 is SQIVND (reference sequence). This CDR3 has 15 amino acids. The V gene end was trimmed by 5 bases and the J gene end by 5 bases; junction bases not matched to a gene: 8. The sample originates from a study of T cell clonality in common variable immunodeficiency. Here immunoSEQ multiplex PCR was the method, and the copy in TCRdb shows in-frame clones only, minus some. This table holds about 47,000 clones with no singletons; the top ten claim about 0.73%.

Material for sequencing was peripheral blood mononuclear cells. The rearrangement uses TRBV19 and TRBJ1-1; the match to TRBD1 covers 10 bases. The source of this sequence is a person between 18 and 69 years old in good health. CDR3 region: CASSPRQGAGTEAFF. The sequenced part of the CDR3 DNA is TGTGCCAGTAGTCCCCGACAGGGGGCTGGGACTGAA.